This TCR beta chain emerged from a study of cytomegalovirus exposure and HLA in healthy donors. Points from the study as a whole: Researchers catalogued approximately 170 TCR beta chains as cytomegalovirus-associated. No immune exposure information besides CMV serostatus was available.

A remark on this clone: Its antigen is currently unknown.

Germline CDR1 reads MNHNS; CDR2 reads SASEGT. The V segment lost 0 bases and the J segment 5 bases; nucleotides outside the gene matches: 11. This CDR3 has 18 residues. This PCR relied on a set of 60 Vbeta primers and 13 Jbeta primers. Sequencing was performed with immunoSEQ multiplex PCR; in TCRdb, only in-frame clones are kept and a portion is missing. The sample totals tens of thousands of clones; its top ten clones hold approximately 3.9%. The clonotype comes from a female donor in good health and CMV-seropositive. The specimen sequenced was PBMCs. The chain links TRBV6-1 to TRBJ2-1; 9 bases are a match to TRBD2. The CDR3 DNA reads TGTGCCAGCAGTGAAGCGCGTCTAGCGGGATATGGTGACAATGAGCAGTTCTTC. It translates to CASSEARLAGYGDNEQFF.